These 21 T cell receptor beta chains came from one sample sequenced in a study of blood T cells in healthy people across ages. PCR was performed a second time for about 7 to 11 cycles using a sample-barcoded 5' primer and a J-beta primer mix. TCRdb analysed the 5' RACE reads with MiXCR anew, one entry per CDR3 protein. This sample yields about 670,000 distinct CDR3 sequences, of which around 50% are seen a single time; approximately 12% belongs to the top ten. What was sequenced was blood. The receptors shown here come from a woman aged 80 or over in good health.

This clonotype was found many times. The genes are TRBV20-1 and TRBJ2-4, with D possibly called TRBD1 or TRBD2 (5 bases each). CDR3 length: 13 residues. The germline V gene encodes CDR1 DFQATT and CDR2 SNEGSKA (reference sequence). V dropped 6 bases and J dropped 4 bases, with 13 bases sitting between them. The CDR3 region is CSAGDLGKNIQYF. The CDR3 DNA sequence: TGCAGTGCAGGGGACCTTGGGAAAAACATTCAGTACTTC.

In nucleotides, the CDR3 is TGTGCCAGCAGACCCGGGACCTCCTTGGCTTTCTTT. It specifies CASRPGTSLAFF. The chain links TRBV28 to TRBJ1-1; tentatively, D is TRBD1 (5 bases). V was trimmed by 6 bases and J by 11 bases, leaving 16 bases between them. Germline V gene data show CDR1 as MDHEN and CDR2 as SYDVKM. There are 12 residues in the CDR3.

The chain uses TRBV6-6 and TRBJ1-4; D remains ambiguous. CDR1 is MNHNY, CDR2 SVGAGI, per germline (reference sequence). The CDR3 runs to 15 residues. V was shortened by 6 bases and J by 3 bases, with 14 bases between the two germline ends. CDR3: CASRSVGQPNEKLFF. CDR3 nucleotides: TGTGCCAGCAGGAGCGTTGGGCAGCCTAATGAAAAACTGTTTTTT.

The J gene is TRBJ2-7, the V gene TRBV14; D ambiguous. The V end was cut by 1 base, the J end by 0 bases, with 10 bases between. Germline CDR1 and CDR2: SGHDN and FVKESK. This CDR3 contains 15 residues. The CDR3 DNA reads as TGTGCCAGCAGCCAAGGGCCTTTAGGCTCCTACGAGCAGTACTTC. This codes for CASSQGPLGSYEQYF.

This clonotype was observed many times. The chain employs TRBV5-6 and TRBJ2-1; D might be TRBD1 (7 bases). The V gene's germline CDR1 is SGHDT and CDR2 YYEEEE. The CDR3 extends over 16 amino acids. V gave up 0 bases and J gave up 6 bases, with 16 bases separating them. Written as DNA, the CDR3 is TGTGCCAGCAGCTTGGTAGGGGCAGGGGGGACCAATGAGCAGTTCTTC. As protein: CASSLVGAGGTNEQFF.

This clonotype appeared once. This CDR3 reads CASSPQKVYTEAFF. CDR3 sequence (DNA): TGTGCCAGCTCGCCCCAAAAAGTCTACACTGAAGCTTTCTTT. The V call is TRBV4-2, the J call TRBJ1-1; D gene ambiguous. The CDR3 is 14 amino acids. V dropped 8 bases and J dropped 3 bases, with 16 bases sitting between them. CDR1 is LGHNA and CDR2 is YNFKEQ in the germline V gene.

This rearrangement joins TRBV10-3 to TRBJ1-2; TRBD1 matches 9 bases. The CDR3 spans 13 residues. Trimming at V came to 6 bases and at J to 2 bases, leaving 1 base not matched to a gene. Germline loops: CDR1 ENHRY, CDR2 SYGVKD. CDR3 protein: CAISGTGNYGYTF. CDR3 bases: TGTGCCATCAGCGGGACAGGGAACTATGGCTACACCTTC.

This clonotype has a single count. The chain's CDR3 is CASSLNSPGDTEAFF. CDR3 nucleotide sequence: TGCGCCAGCAGCCTGAACAGCCCTGGGGACACTGAAGCTTTCTTT. J is TRBJ1-1 and V is TRBV5-1; D is ambiguous. Per the germline V gene, CDR1 is SGHRS and CDR2 is YFSETQ. Between the trimmed V and J ends, which lost 4 bases and 3 bases, there was a span of 16 bases. CDR3 length: 15 amino acids.

The chain carries TRBV20-1 and TRBJ2-7, with D maybe TRBD2 (5 bases). CDR1 DFQATT and CDR2 SNEGSKA come from the germline V gene (reference sequence). V was shortened by 2 bases and J by 1 base, with 15 bases between the two germline ends. The length of the CDR3 is 15 residues. The CDR3 loop reads CSARQPLGGSYEQYF. The DNA of the CDR3 is TGCAGTGCTAGACAACCATTGGGCGGGTCCTACGAGCAGTACTTC.

This clonotype was seen repeatedly, ten times or more. This chain joins TRBV2 and TRBJ2-1, with a possible D match to TRBD2 (6 bases). The length of the CDR3 is 12 residues. The V gene's germline CDR1 is SNHLY and CDR2 FYNNEI. Trimming removed 7 bases from V and 8 bases from J, with 12 bases in between. The CDR3, as DNA: TGTGCCAGCATATACGGAGGGGATGAGCAGTTCTTC. Translation gives CASIYGGDEQFF. Full variable domain (outside the CDR3, taken from reference TRBV2 and TRBJ2-1): EPEVTQTPSHQVTQMGQEVILRCVPISNHLYFYWYRQILGQKVEFLVSFYNNEISEKSEIFDDQFSVERPDGSNFTLKIRSTKLEDSAMYFCASIYGGDEQFFGPGTRLTVL.

The CDR3 DNA sequence: TGCAGCGTTGGTTCAGTGCATACTCAGGGAGAGACCCAGTACTTC. Its translation is CSVGSVHTQGETQYF. The chain uses TRBV29-1 and TRBJ2-5; possible D gene TRBD1, 5 bases. Trimming stripped 4 bases from V and 4 bases from J, with 19 bases between. The CDR3 has 15 residues. The germline CDR1 and CDR2 sequences are SQVTM and ANQGSEA.

The CDR3 sequence: CASSVRAAGGPGRYGYSEQYF. CDR3 nucleotides: TGTGCCAGCAGCGTAAGGGCGGCGGGGGGGCCCGGACGTTATGGATACAGTGAGCAGTACTTC. This rearrangement joins TRBV9 to TRBJ2-5, with 9 bases that match TRBD2. The junction had 30 bases not matched to a gene; V was cut back by 1 base and J by 11 bases. Per the germline V gene, CDR1 is SGDLS and CDR2 is YYNGEE. The length of the CDR3 is 21 residues.

This chain links TRBV7-9 with TRBJ2-3, with D possibly TRBD2 on 5 matching bases. V lost 2 bases and J lost 8, with 14 bases in between. CDR3 length: 14 amino acids. Germline CDR1 is SEHNR and CDR2 is FQNEAQ (reference sequence). The DNA of the CDR3 is TGTGCCAGCAGCTTATCGGTCCTAGAGGGTACGCAGTATTTT. It codes for CASSLSVLEGTQYF.

The genes are TRBV4-2 and TRBJ2-1, with 11 bases matching TRBD2. There are 18 residues in the CDR3. Germline CDR1 reads LGHNA; CDR2 reads YNFKEQ. The V and J ends lost 0 bases and 7 bases, in that order; junction bases with no gene match: 11. CDR3: CASSQEWSFSGGANEQFF. Written as DNA, the CDR3 is TGTGCCAGCAGCCAAGAGTGGAGTTTTAGCGGGGGGGCAAATGAGCAGTTCTTC.

Comment on this clonotype: A much larger clonotype is one base distant, so this may be a read error. The chain is built from TRBV10-3 and TRBJ1-2; D remains unclear. CDR1 is ENHRY and CDR2 is SYGVKD in the germline V gene. The CDR3 extends over 14 amino acids. The CDR3 sequence is CPISTLAGPPGYTF. The DNA for the CDR3 is TGTCCCATCAGCACCTTGGCAGGACCGCCTGGCTACACCTTC.

In this sample, this clonotype turned up many times. The J gene is TRBJ2-3, the V gene TRBV5-1; a possible D gene is TRBD2 (5 bases). The CDR3 has 11 amino acids. The V and J ends lost 5 bases and 5 bases respectively, with 6 bases between them. Germline CDR1 SGHRS, CDR2 YFSETQ. The CDR3 DNA is TGCGCCAGCAGGGAGGAAGATACGCAGTATTTT. It codes for CASREEDTQYF.

This rearrangement joins TRBV3-1 to TRBJ2-1; D remains ambiguous. Trimming cost V 1 base and J 10 bases, with 11 bases left between them. CDR1 LGHDT and CDR2 YNNKEL come from the germline V gene (reference sequence). This CDR3 is built from 13 residues. The chain's CDR3 is CASSQGPMWEQFF. For the CDR3, the DNA is TGTGCCAGCAGCCAAGGTCCCATGTGGGAGCAGTTCTTC.

This clonotype has just one count. V and J are TRBV12-3 or TRBV12-4 and TRBJ2-4; tentatively, D is TRBD1 (6 bases). The J call may be mistaken, given a closer DNA end match to TRBJ2-5. The CDR3 runs to 15 residues. The CDR3 sequence is CASSRLTGTLKTQYF. CDR3 nucleotides: TGTGCCAGCAGCCGCCTTACCGGGACACTGAAGACCCAGTACTTC.

This chain links TRBV11-2 with TRBJ2-4; D is perhaps TRBD1 (5 bases). CDR1 and CDR2 from the germline V gene are SGHAT and FQNNGV. The CDR3 has 15 amino acids. V was trimmed by 4 bases and J by 9 bases, leaving 19 bases between them. CDR3 region: CASSSPLQGIVIQYF. The CDR3 DNA reads as TGTGCCAGCAGCTCCCCGCTTCAGGGTATTGTCATTCAGTACTTC.

This clonotype was recorded many times. The V and J genes are TRBV12-3 or TRBV12-4 and TRBJ2-1, with TRBD2 as a possible D gene (5 bases). The CDR3 sequence is 14 residues long. Between the trimmed V and J ends, which lost 2 bases and 2 bases, there was a span of 7 bases. CDR3 residues: CASSLTSPYNEQFF. CDR3 coding DNA: TGTGCCAGCAGTTTAACTAGTCCCTACAATGAGCAGTTCTTC.

The rearrangement joins TRBV29-1 to TRBJ2-2; D is perhaps TRBD1 or TRBD2 (7 bases each). This CDR3 spans 13 amino acids. From germline, CDR1 is SQVTM and CDR2 ANQGSEA. V was clipped by 3 bases and J by 4 bases, with 9 bases between them. Here the CDR3 reads CSVDRGGTGELFF. CDR3 DNA: TGCAGCGTTGACAGGGGGGGCACCGGGGAGCTGTTTTTT.